This T cell receptor (beta chain) is from a study of blood T cell repertoires in COVID-19 (TCRdb year 2020). Regarding the research as a whole: Samples covering the acute and convalescent phases of COVID-19 were provided by collaborators in the United States, Italy and Spain. The prospective study material was composed of cDNA or gDNA derived from T cells, B-cell-depleted T cells, or PBMCs. Deeply sampled blood TCRbeta repertoires from subjects exposed to, actively infected with, or recovered from COVID-19 were included in the dataset. A freely available public database, intended as a resource for researchers studying the immune response to SARS-CoV-2, is where the repertoires were released. The samples were drawn from two sources: the first 160 participants of the ongoing ImmuneRACE study, and fewer than 1,500 subjects contributed by 6 global collaborators. Sample metadata almost always included a de-identified subject ID, COVID-19 status, age in years and sex. Where HLA class I and class II types were available, the types were taken from metadata supplied by the sample provider, not from assay-based typing.

Overall study outcomes, separate from this receptor: How much clinical and demographic metadata was included differed by source and by participant, and the metadata was provided uncurated.

TCRbeta CDR3 regions were amplified from genomic DNA using the immunoSEQ Assay, a bias-controlled multiplex PCR. Turning to the authors' computational methods: Nucleated cell counts per sample were estimated from amplification of reference gene primers within the assay. To quantify the absolute abundance of each unique TCRbeta CDR3 rearrangement, sequence reads were collapsed and filtered. For each sample, productive Simpson clonality was calculated by taking the square root of Simpson's diversity index across productive rearrangements. The table comes from immuneACCESS by way of TCRdb, which keeps in-frame sequences with V and J called. Part of the clones is missing from these tables; in studies checked, under half for an unresolved V gene and the rest for unknown reasons. V, J and clone size are those of that table, while D and trimming were read from the DNA. This sample lists tens of thousands of clones; 88% were detected once. The ten largest clones take up 6.5% to 8.5% of the sample.

Whole blood was collected in K2EDTA tubes by collaborating institutions according to the institutions' own protocols. For TCRbeta analysis, collaborators shipped samples as frozen whole blood, isolated PBMCs, or DNA extracted from either of those sample types. Concerning this clone itself: Its antigen has not been determined. There are no base qualities to consult, and no much larger clone falls within one base.

V was cut back by 6 bases and J by 0 bases, leaving a gap of 9 bases between them. The germline V gene sets CDR1 to SGHTA and CDR2 to FQGNSA. The CDR3 spans 13 residues, from the cysteine through the phenylalanine. CDR3 DNA is the only sequence kept; it has 39 bases, read in frame from the first base. The sequence links TRBV7-2 to TRBJ2-7; the D segment cannot be called with confidence. The source is a woman between 45 and 65 years old with active COVID-19. Material: peripheral blood. For the CDR3, the sequence is CASRSYDSYEQYF. The DNA sequence reads TGTGCCAGCAGAAGCTACGACTCCTACGAGCAGTACTTC.